These 30 T cell receptor beta chains were sequenced from one sample in a study of CD8 T cells in ankylosing spondylitis. MiXCR was run by TCRdb on the 5' RACE reads, yielding one entry per CDR3 protein. The table includes about 30,000 distinct CDR3 sequences, around 5.2% detected once. Material: blood, either unsorted or a sorted T cell fraction (not recorded which). These receptors came from a female donor with ankylosing spondylitis or in good health (not recorded which).

There are many counts of this clonotype. The chain links TRBV9 to TRBJ2-3; 7 positions agree with TRBD1. The CDR3 extends over 14 amino acids. The trim removed 3 bases at V and 6 bases at J, leaving 7 bases unmatched. Germline loops: CDR1 SGDLS, CDR2 YYNGEE. The CDR3 DNA is TGTGCCAGCAGCGCCGTCCTGACAGGGGATACGCAGTATTTT. Its protein product is CASSAVLTGDTQYF.

This clonotype was observed at least ten times. The chain employs TRBV9 and TRBJ2-1, with D perhaps matching TRBD1 (6 bases). Germline V gene data show CDR1 as SGDLS and CDR2 as YYNGEE. V lost 6 bases and J 8 bases, leaving 15 bases between the germline ends. The CDR3 has 13 amino acids. In nucleotides, the CDR3 is TGTGCCAGCACCCGAACAGGGCGTCATGAGCAGTTCTTC. This translates into CASTRTGRHEQFF. The full variable domain, completed using reference TRBV9 and TRBJ2-1, is DSGVTQTPKHLITATGQRVTLRCSPRSGDLSVYWYQQSLDQGLQFLIQYYNGEERAKGNILERFSAQQFPDLHSELNLSSLELGDSALYFCASTRTGRHEQFFGPGTRLTVL.

A remark on this clonotype: A much larger clone differs from this one at a single base, so this may be a read error. This rearrangement joins TRBV9 to TRBJ1-1, with TRBD1 as a possible D gene (6 bases). Germline values: CDR1 SGDLS, CDR2 YYNGEE. There are 11 residues in the CDR3. V was trimmed by 9 bases and J by 7 bases, leaving 13 bases between them. The CDR3 nucleotides read TGTGCCACCGCACAGGGTAATGAAGCTTTCTTT. It translates to CATAQGNEAFF.

This clonotype was seen many times. The chain combines TRBV9 with TRBJ1-3, with 7 nucleotides matching TRBD1. The CDR3 contains 18 residues. V lost 0 bases, J lost 4 bases, and 13 bases stayed unmatched. Germline lookup yields CDR1 SGDLS and CDR2 YYNGEE. As DNA, the CDR3 is TGTGCCAGCAGCGTAGCCGGGGGGGACAGCGGGCCCGGAAACACCATATATTTT. The encoded protein is CASSVAGGDSGPGNTIYF. Complete variable domain (other parts from reference TRBV9 and TRBJ1-3): DSGVTQTPKHLITATGQRVTLRCSPRSGDLSVYWYQQSLDQGLQFLIQYYNGEERAKGNILERFSAQQFPDLHSELNLSSLELGDSALYFCASSVAGGDSGPGNTIYFGEGSWLTVV.

In this sample, this clonotype turned up a few times. The chain is built from TRBV9 and TRBJ2-3; 8 nucleotides line up with TRBD1. Germline CDR1 is SGDLS and CDR2 is YYNGEE. The J segment lost 3 bases and the V segment lost 4 bases, leaving 4 bases of the junction unmatched. CDR3 size: 14 residues. The CDR3 DNA is TGTGCCAGCAGCCCGGGACAGGCGACAGATACGCAGTATTTT. It translates to CASSPGQATDTQYF.

This clonotype was picked up a small number of times. The chain uses TRBV9 and TRBJ2-1; 12 bases fit TRBD2. Per the germline V gene, CDR1 is SGDLS and CDR2 is YYNGEE. The CDR3 length is 16 residues. The V and J ends lost 0 bases and 9 bases, in that order; junction bases with no gene match: 7. The CDR3 DNA reads as TGTGCCAGCAGCGTAGCACCTAGCGGGAGGGGCGGTGAGCAGTTCTTC. This gives the protein CASSVAPSGRGGEQFF.

This clonotype was seen many times. J is TRBJ2-7 and V is TRBV9, with 9 positions matching TRBD1. Unmatched junction bases numbered 3, after V lost 3 bases and J lost 2 bases. CDR1 is SGDLS, CDR2 YYNGEE, per germline. CDR3 length: 14 residues. The CDR3 reads CASSGQGGAYEQYF. The CDR3 nucleotides read TGTGCCAGCAGCGGACAGGGGGGGGCCTACGAGCAGTACTTC. Filled out from reference TRBV9 and TRBJ2-7, the complete variable domain reads DSGVTQTPKHLITATGQRVTLRCSPRSGDLSVYWYQQSLDQGLQFLIQYYNGEERAKGNILERFSAQQFPDLHSELNLSSLELGDSALYFCASSGQGGAYEQYFGPGTRLTVT.

This clonotype appeared many times. The rearrangement links TRBV9 to TRBJ2-5; D remains unclear. V lost 3 bases, J lost 0 bases, and 12 bases lay in between. The CDR3 extends over 15 amino acids. Germline V gene lookup returns CDR1 SGDLS and CDR2 YYNGEE. The CDR3 reads CASSDSDSYQETQYF. The CDR3 DNA reads TGTGCCAGCAGCGATTCCGACTCGTACCAAGAGACCCAGTACTTC.

This clonotype ranks as medium-sized. The CDR3, as DNA: TGTGCCAGCAGACGGCGTCCGGGGACTGAAGCTTTCTTT. Amino acids: CASRRRPGTEAFF. The J gene is TRBJ1-1, the V gene TRBV9; the D is unclear. There are 13 residues in the CDR3. Trimming stripped 5 bases from V and 5 bases from J, with 13 bases between. The V gene's germline CDR1 is SGDLS and CDR2 YYNGEE.

This clonotype is medium-sized within its sample. V is TRBV9 and J is TRBJ2-7; 11 nucleotides match TRBD1. J was trimmed by 3 bases and V by 4 bases; bases with no gene match: 6. The V gene's germline CDR1 is SGDLS and CDR2 YYNGEE. The CDR3 runs to 15 residues. The CDR3 loop reads CASSTGTGGGYEQYF. In DNA form, the CDR3 reads TGTGCCAGCAGCACAGGGACAGGGGGGGGCTACGAGCAGTACTTC.

This clonotype was detected many times. The chain employs TRBV9 and TRBJ2-2, with D unresolved. The CDR3 consists of 14 residues. Germline CDR1 SGDLS, CDR2 YYNGEE. The V gene lost 2 bases and the J gene lost 4 bases, with 9 bases spanning the gap. The CDR3 DNA follows: TGTGCCAGCAGCGTTCTGATGGGCACCGGGGAGCTGTTTTTT. This translates into CASSVLMGTGELFF.

The table lists this clonotype with many counts. CDR3: CASSVDQHREQFF. CDR3 coding DNA: TGTGCCAGCAGCGTAGACCAGCATAGGGAGCAGTTCTTC. The chain couples TRBV9 to TRBJ2-1; D uncertain. The CDR3 is made up of 13 amino acids. The germline CDR1 and CDR2 sequences are SGDLS and YYNGEE. The V gene lost 0 bases and the J gene lost 10 bases, with 11 bases spanning the gap.

This clonotype was seen a handful of times. V and J are TRBV21-1 and TRBJ1-4; TRBD1 reflects the table's D call only, with no check against the DNA. TRBV21-1 is listed as a pseudogene. CDR3 size: 11 residues. CDR3 coding DNA: TGTGCCAGCAGTATGCGGCCCCGAGGGTTTTTT. It is translated as CASSMRPRGFF.

Many counts were recorded for this clonotype. CDR3 DNA: TGTGCCAGCAGCGTAGGGGCTAGGATCACCTACAATGAGCAGTTCTTC. It translates to CASSVGARITYNEQFF. V usage is TRBV9 and J usage is TRBJ2-1, with unresolved D. The CDR3 loop spans 16 amino acids. CDR1 SGDLS and CDR2 YYNGEE come from the germline V gene. V lost 0 bases to trimming and J lost 2 bases, with 12 bases between them.

The rearrangement uses TRBV9 and TRBJ2-1, with TRBD2 identical over 10 bases. The V segment lost 0 bases and the J segment 3 bases; nucleotides outside the gene matches: 3. The CDR3 sequence is 16 residues long. CDR1 and CDR2 (germline): SGDLS, YYNGEE. The CDR3 DNA reads as TGTGCCAGCAGCGTAGGGACTAGCGGTGGCTACAATGAGCAGTTCTTC. It specifies CASSVGTSGGYNEQFF.

A few counts support this clonotype. This chain uses TRBV9 with TRBJ2-1; 7 nucleotides line up with TRBD1. Trimming at V came to 4 bases and at J to 7 bases, leaving 14 bases not matched to a gene. The CDR3 extends over 16 amino acids. The germline V gene has CDR1 SGDLS and CDR2 YYNGEE. The CDR3 coding sequence is TGTGCCAGCAGCTCTTCCCCGGGACAGCCACCAAATGAGCAGTTCTTC. Translated: CASSSSPGQPPNEQFF.

This clonotype has ten or more counts. The V call is TRBV9, the J call TRBJ2-3; no reliable D call. CDR1 is SGDLS and CDR2 is YYNGEE in the germline V gene. The V gene lost 3 bases and the J gene lost 1 base, with 6 bases spanning the gap. This CDR3 is 13 amino acids long. CDR3 nucleotide sequence: TGTGCCAGCAGCGACCAGGGCACAGATACGCAGTATTTT. Translated, it gives CASSDQGTDTQYF.

This clonotype occurred many times. The V gene is TRBV9, the J gene TRBJ2-1; D call uncertain. V was cut by 0 bases and J by 1 base, with 14 bases left in between. The CDR3 extends over 17 amino acids. In germline, CDR1 is SGDLS, CDR2 YYNGEE. CDR3 region: CASSVGSSLRSYNEQFF. The DNA of the CDR3 is TGTGCCAGCAGCGTAGGCAGTTCGCTGCGGTCCTACAATGAGCAGTTCTTC. The complete variable domain, with remaining parts taken from reference TRBV9 and TRBJ2-1, reads DSGVTQTPKHLITATGQRVTLRCSPRSGDLSVYWYQQSLDQGLQFLIQYYNGEERAKGNILERFSAQQFPDLHSELNLSSLELGDSALYFCASSVGSSLRSYNEQFFGPGTRLTVL.

Sample share makes this clonotype medium-sized. The chain carries TRBV9 and TRBJ2-5; D perhaps matches TRBD1 (6 bases). The V gene's germline CDR1 is SGDLS and CDR2 YYNGEE. This CDR3 is 13 amino acids long. Trimming left V 6 bases short and J 5 bases short, with 14 bases between. Here the CDR3 DNA reads TGTGCCAGCAACCCCGGACAGCAGGAGACCCAGTACTTC. Its protein is CASNPGQQETQYF.

The rearrangement uses TRBV21-1 and TRBJ2-7; the listed D gene, TRBD1, was not tested against the DNA. TRBV21-1 is designated a pseudogene. The length of the CDR3 is 16 residues. This chain's CDR3 is CASSKDRGPLIYEQYF. In nucleotides, the CDR3 is TGTGCCAGCAGCAAAGATAGGGGGCCCTTGATCTACGAGCAGTACTTC.

This clonotype was counted at least ten times. The CDR3 end shows no conserved phenylalanine or tryptophan, and so a read error is likely. The CDR3, as DNA: TGTGCCAGCAGCGTAAACCGGGGGCGAGGGGAGACCCAGTACCTC. Protein sequence: CASSVNRGRGETQYL. The chain is built from TRBV9 and TRBJ2-5; D may be TRBD1 or TRBD2 (6 bases each). The CDR3 contains 15 residues. Deletions cut 1 base from V and 5 bases from J, with 15 bases between. Looked up from germline, CDR1 is SGDLS and CDR2 is YYNGEE.

This clonotype was picked up many times. The J gene is TRBJ2-1, the V gene TRBV9, with a weak D call TRBD2 (5 bases). Germline V gene sequence: CDR1 SGDLS, CDR2 YYNGEE. Trimming removed 0 bases at V and 4 bases at J, with 11 bases between. The length of the CDR3 is 15 residues. The CDR3 spells CASSVEVSGYNEQFF. In DNA form, the CDR3 reads TGTGCCAGCAGCGTAGAGGTTTCGGGATACAATGAGCAGTTCTTC.

V usage is TRBV9 and J usage is TRBJ2-3; D is unclear. Deletions cut 2 bases from V and 1 base from J, with 8 bases between. This CDR3 has 14 residues. CDR1 and CDR2 (germline): SGDLS, YYNGEE. Written as DNA, the CDR3 is TGTGCCAGCAGCGTGTTAACGGGCACAGATACGCAGTATTTT. Protein sequence: CASSVLTGTDTQYF.

This clonotype was recorded many times. The chain couples TRBV9 to TRBJ2-3; TRBD2 matches 10 bases. The ends lost 6 bases at V and 2 bases at J; junction bases unmatched: 6. CDR1 SGDLS and CDR2 YYNGEE come from the germline V gene. CDR3 length: 15 residues. CDR3 amino acids: CASNTGLAATDTQYF. The CDR3 DNA follows: TGTGCCAGCAACACTGGACTAGCGGCCACAGATACGCAGTATTTT.

This clonotype rates as medium-sized. The chain carries TRBV9 and TRBJ1-1; TRBD1 might be the D (6 bases). The CDR3 is made up of 15 amino acids. Germline-derived CDR1 and CDR2 are SGDLS and YYNGEE. V lost 0 bases, J lost 4 bases, and 13 bases lay in between. The CDR3 here is CASSVVPGEITEAFF. The DNA of the CDR3 is TGTGCCAGCAGCGTAGTACCAGGGGAGATCACTGAAGCTTTCTTT.

This clonotype was observed many times. The gene calls are TRBV9 and TRBJ1-6; 8 bases align to TRBD1. CDR3 length equals 15 residues. The trim removed 3 bases at V and 8 bases at J, leaving 7 bases unmatched. CDR1 SGDLS and CDR2 YYNGEE come from the germline V gene. CDR3 residues: CASSAQDRADSPLHF. Written as DNA, the CDR3 is TGTGCCAGCAGCGCCCAGGACAGGGCGGATTCACCCCTCCACTTT.

This clonotype has more than one count but fewer than ten. The chain combines TRBV9 with TRBJ2-1; 9 bases are shared with TRBD2. The length of the CDR3 is 17 residues. Germline-derived CDR1 and CDR2 are SGDLS and YYNGEE. Trimming cost V 0 bases and J 7 bases; bases outside gene matches: 11. The CDR3 DNA sequence: TGTGCCAGCAGCGTAGGGGCTAGCGGGGCGAGTGAAAATGAGCAGTTCTTC. Its protein product is CASSVGASGASENEQFF.

This clonotype was counted ten times or more. CDR3 nucleotide sequence: TGTGCCAGCAGCGTAGGAGACGGCCGACTCCCCGATGAGCAGTTCTTC. This encodes CASSVGDGRLPDEQFF. The V gene is TRBV9, the J gene TRBJ2-1; D is undetermined. V lost 0 bases and J lost 8, with 18 bases in between. This CDR3 has 16 residues. Germline V gene lookup returns CDR1 SGDLS and CDR2 YYNGEE.

This clonotype was observed many times. The rearrangement joins TRBV9 to TRBJ2-1; 9 nucleotides line up with TRBD1. J lost 4 bases, V lost 4 bases, and 9 bases had no gene match. The germline V gene has CDR1 SGDLS and CDR2 YYNGEE. This CDR3 has 16 residues. CDR3 DNA: TGTGCCAGCAGCATGACAGGGGGGCAATCATACAATGAGCAGTTCTTC. As protein: CASSMTGGQSYNEQFF.

The chain has TRBV9 and TRBJ2-1; D gene uncertain. The CDR3 is made up of 14 amino acids. Trimming removed 0 bases from V and 5 bases from J, with 9 bases in between. CDR1 SGDLS and CDR2 YYNGEE come from the germline V gene. The CDR3 bases are TGTGCCAGCAGCGTAGGCCAGGACCACAATGAGCAGTTCTTC. Translation: CASSVGQDHNEQFF.